What follows describes a single TCR beta chain. Germline V gives CDR1 SGHRS, CDR2 YFSETQ. The CDR3 spans 15 residues. Trimming removed 4 bases from V and 5 bases from J; junction bases left unmatched: 7. The data stem from a study of blood T cell repertoires in COVID-19. Study overall: The study drew acute and convalescent COVID-19 samples from the United States, Italy and Spain. T cells, B-cell-depleted T cells, or PBMCs supplied cDNA or gDNA.

Original analysis: The authors estimated nucleated cell counts from reference gene primer amplification. Using immunoSEQ multiplex PCR, the repertoire was profiled, and TCRdb retains in-frame clones only, with some absent. The D gene and trimming were derived from the DNA, and the V and J assignments and clone size from that table. Among about 83,000 clones listed, more than 75% were seen once. The receptor was isolated from a man aged 80 or over with active or convalescent COVID-19. The sequencing sample was made of peripheral blood. The chain carries TRBV5-1 and TRBJ2-2; TRBD1 aligns across 8 bases. The CDR3 spells CASSPGQGRTGELFF. For the CDR3, the DNA is TGCGCCAGCAGCCCCGGACAGGGACGAACCGGGGAGCTGTTTTTT.